This entry features one T cell receptor (beta chain) sequence. The antigen is unknown. This entry belongs to a study of T cells in localized non-small cell lung cancer. Some clones are missing from TCRdb's copy, which holds only in-frame ones; the method was immunoSEQ multiplex PCR. The sample lists 1,500 or so clones; 30% to 45% were seen once. Findings and limits, study-wide: Within adjacent lung there appeared a median around 57 of the top 100 tumor clones.

Germline V gene lookup returns CDR1 GTSNPN and CDR2 SVGIG (reference sequence). V lost 3 bases to trimming and J lost 2 bases, with 11 bases between them. This CDR3 contains 14 residues. The TCR originated in a woman aged 40-69 years with stage II lung adenocarcinoma. The chain couples TRBV30 to TRBJ1-3, with a weak D call TRBD1 (6 bases). This specimen consisted of lung tumor tissue, obtained before any cancer treatment. CDR3 amino acids: CAWRQGSTGNTIYF. CDR3 coding DNA: TGTGCCTGGAGACAGGGATCGACTGGAAACACCATATATTTT.